The present entry profiles one T cell receptor beta chain with its context. The specificity of this receptor is unknown. Base-call qualities are not available, and no considerably larger clone is one nucleotide away. The data are from a study of blood T cells in healthy people across ages (dated by TCRdb to between 2014 and 2017). The study in broad terms: Template switching captured roughly one uniquely barcoded TCR beta cDNA molecule per two T cells in model experiments. The study measured age-related changes in TCR beta repertoire diversity using deep sequencing normalized with unique cDNA molecular identifiers. Donors were grouped into four age groups: young (average approximately 16 years), middle-aged (39), aged (around 62) and long-lived (82). Donors of different ages were randomly distributed across sequencing lanes to avoid experimental bias. Using the same blood draw, the study looked at two additional independent replicas of 1 million unique cDNA reads for two donors, one aged 18 to 30 and the other aged 80 or older.

Study-wide conclusions, independent of this receptor: As age increased, observed TCR beta diversity per million T cells dropped in a roughly linear way, and a significant reduction was already evident by age 40. Estimates of total diversity based on one million sequenced T cells were regarded as lower bounds and as underestimates. There was a strong correlation between observed TCR beta diversity and the percentage of naive T cells measured by flow cytometry. The CMV infection status of donors was not known, potentially confounding age-related changes in expanded clonotypes. Bulk unsorted PBMC profiling prevented conclusive comparison of naive and antigen-experienced compartments. Compared with the aged group, more naive CD4+ T cells, fewer expanded clones and increased TCR diversity were shown by the long-lived group, suggesting age selection.

The protocol used for the library was 5' RACE. Instrument used: Illumina HiSeq 2500. The second PCR ran for roughly 7 to 11 cycles and used a J-beta primer mix along with a sample-barcoded 5' primer. A unique molecular identifier was introduced onto each TCR beta cDNA molecule by a template-switch 5' adaptor carrying 12 random nucleotides. Each sample yielded at least 2.5 million CDR3-containing paired-end reads. First-strand cDNA was synthesized from all RNA with the Mint cDNA synthesis kit, primed by a TRBC-specific oligonucleotide. After uracil-DNA glycosylase treatment, a first 18-cycle PCR used universal primers M1SS and BC2_uni_R on all cDNA. The authors processed their data as follows. Each sample was normalized by randomly selecting 1 million high-quality reads, each carrying a distinct molecular identifier. Instead of being binned into consensus sequences, reads that shared molecular identifiers were thrown out. MiTCR, run with a Q25 quality threshold and the strictest error-elimination algorithm, handled CDR3 identification, clonotype clustering and error correction. A nonparametric unseen species model with Euler transformation was used to estimate a lower bound on total TCR beta diversity. In-frame beta chains were kept once TCRdb had trimmed the public reads at Q25 with fastp and called clones with MiXCR. One record per CDR3 amino acid sequence lists the most common genes and DNA. TCRdb, rather than the study authors, made the V and J calls. The sample records roughly 730,000 distinct CDR3 sequences, just over 55% of which are singletons. Jointly, the top ten make up under 30% of the sample.

In the germline V gene, CDR1 corresponds to SGHAT and CDR2 to FQNNGV. V is shortened by 5 bases, J by 7 bases, and the region joining them spans 21 bases. Measured from the cysteine to the phenylalanine, the CDR3 is 16 residues long. Only the CDR3 DNA stays, 48 bases, in frame from base 1. The roughly 42 donors, aged 6 to 90 years, were systemically healthy Caucasian individuals from Russia. Approximately 9 milliliters of peripheral blood were collected from each donor into EDTA-treated Vacutainer tubes. Ficoll-Paque density-gradient centrifugation was used to isolate PBMCs, with at least 7 million per sample. Total RNA was extracted from PBMCs with Trizol reagent, with at least 6 micrograms obtained per sample. For every donor, flow cytometry on a PBMC aliquot measured the percentage of naive CD45RAhigh/CD27high T cells.

The chain is encoded by TRBV11-2 joined to TRBJ2-1; the D gene is perhaps TRBD1, on 7 matching bases. Material: blood. The TCR originated in a man aged 40-49 years in good health. The DNA sequence is TGTGCCAGCAGCCCCCCCGGTCAGGGGGGAGTTAATGAGCAGTTCTTC. Translated, this gives CASSPPGQGGVNEQFF.